Below, 22 T cell receptor beta chains from the same sample are listed, as sequenced in a study of T cells in localized non-small cell lung cancer. The table came from immunoSEQ multiplex PCR; TCRdb's copy has only in-frame clones and leaves some out. The sample contains 40,000 to 50,000 clones, around nine tenths of which appear only once. The material was peripheral blood, obtained before any cancer treatment. These receptors came from a female donor aged 60 or older with stage I squamous cell lung carcinoma.

This clone occurred once. V and J are TRBV14 and TRBJ2-7; perhaps TRBD1 as D (5 bases). V lost 5 bases and J 4 bases, leaving 21 bases between the germline ends. This CDR3 spans 16 amino acids. Germline V gene lookup returns CDR1 SGHDN and CDR2 FVKESK. The CDR3 loop reads CASSTYRQARAYEQYF. CDR3 nucleotides: TGTGCCAGCAGCACGTATCGGCAGGCCAGGGCTTACGAGCAGTACTTC.

The chain joins TRBV7-8 to TRBJ2-3; the D is unclear. Germline CDR1 SGHVS, CDR2 FQNEAQ. The CDR3 has 12 amino acids. The V and J ends lost 4 bases and 9 bases respectively, with 11 bases between them. The CDR3 reads CASSYHARTQYF. In nucleotides, the CDR3 is TGTGCCAGCAGCTACCATGCTCGCACGCAGTATTTT.

The V call is TRBV18, the J call TRBJ2-5; 9 bases agree with TRBD1. Germline V gene sequence: CDR1 KGHSH, CDR2 LQKENI. Trimming at V came to 3 bases and at J to 5 bases, leaving 1 base not matched to a gene. This CDR3 has 13 residues. The CDR3 protein is CASSPGQGETQYF. The CDR3 DNA follows: TGTGCCAGCTCACCGGGACAGGGTGAGACCCAGTACTTC. The variable domain in full, with the rest retrieved from reference TRBV18 and TRBJ2-5, is NAGVMQNPRHLVRRRGQEARLRCSPMKGHSHVYWYRQLPEEGLKFMVYLQKENIIDESGMPKERFSAEFPKEGPSILRIQQVVRGDSAAYFCASSPGQGETQYFGPGTRLLVL.

The CDR3 nucleotides are TGTGCCAGCAGTGTCGAGACAGGGGCCTATGGCTACACCTTC. Translating it yields CASSVETGAYGYTF. V and J are TRBV2 and TRBJ1-2; 8 bases align to TRBD1. Germline assignment: CDR1 SNHLY and CDR2 FYNNEI. The ends lost 4 bases at V and 4 bases at J; junction bases unmatched: 5. The CDR3 is 14 amino acids. Based on the CDR3 plus reference TRBV2 and TRBJ1-2, the full variable domain is EPEVTQTPSHQVTQMGQEVILRCVPISNHLYFYWYRQILGQKVEFLVSFYNNEISEKSEIFDDQFSVERPDGSNFTLKIRSTKLEDSAMYFCASSVETGAYGYTFGSGTRLTVV.

The chain recombines TRBV15 with TRBJ2-4; D may be TRBD2 (5 bases). Per germline, CDR1 LNHNV and CDR2 YYDKDF (reference sequence). The CDR3 totals 14 residues. The V and J ends lost 1 base and 7 bases respectively, with 11 bases between them. The CDR3 bases are TGTGCCACCAGCAGAGGTGCGACGGGGAACATTCAGTACTTC. Residues: CATSRGATGNIQYF. Looking up the rest from reference TRBV15 and TRBJ2-4 gives the full variable domain: DAMVIQNPRYQVTQFGKPVTLSCSQTLNHNVMYWYQQKSSQAPKLLFHYYDKDFNNEADTPDNFQSRRPNTSFCFLDIRSPGLGDTAMYLCATSRGATGNIQYFGAGTRLSVL.

This chain links TRBV4-3 with TRBJ1-2, with D possibly TRBD1 on 6 matching bases. V was cut by 3 bases and J by 4 bases, with 18 bases left in between. CDR1 is LGHNA, CDR2 YSLEER, per germline. This CDR3 region has 16 residues. CDR3 in amino acids: CASSQGQGNRGYGYTF. The DNA of the CDR3 is TGCGCCAGCAGCCAGGGCCAGGGGAATCGGGGCTATGGCTACACCTTC.

This chain links TRBV10-2 with TRBJ1-4, with unresolved D. The CDR3 is 14 amino acids. Germline CDR1 reads WSHSY; CDR2 reads SAAADI. The V end lost 6 bases, the J end lost 0 bases, and 8 bases lay between the germline ends. CDR3 sequence reads: CASSGFATNEKLFF. For the CDR3, the DNA is TGCGCCAGCAGCGGATTTGCAACTAATGAAAAACTGTTTTTT.

This chain links TRBV18 with TRBJ2-2, with TRBD1 identical over 10 bases. Germline V gene lookup returns CDR1 KGHSH and CDR2 LQKENI. The CDR3 has 18 amino acids. V shed 4 bases and J 4 bases; nucleotides not matched to a gene: 12. The chain's CDR3 is CASSRSSPGQGFTGELFF. CDR3 coding DNA: TGTGCCAGCTCACGTTCCTCTCCGGGACAGGGGTTCACCGGGGAGCTGTTTTTT.

The chain links TRBV7-3 to TRBJ2-1; tentatively, D is TRBD1 (6 bases). This CDR3 has 15 residues. With 0 bases removed from V and 2 bases from J, the gap between germline ends came to 8 bases. Germline lookup yields CDR1 SGHTA and CDR2 FQGTGA. The CDR3 region has the DNA TGTGCCAGCAGCTTAACGGGGGCGGCCTACAATGAGCAGTTCTTC. Protein: CASSLTGAAYNEQFF.

J is TRBJ2-1 and V is TRBV7-2; D not resolved. The CDR3 loop spans 15 amino acids. Germline CDR1 SGHTA, CDR2 FQGNSA. The V end lost 2 bases, the J end lost 0 bases, and 8 bases lay between the germline ends. The CDR3 sequence: CASSLQAVSYNEQFF. CDR3 in DNA: TGTGCCAGCAGCTTACAGGCAGTCTCCTACAATGAGCAGTTCTTC.

The chain couples TRBV30 to TRBJ2-1, with D hard to call. This CDR3 comprises 11 residues. CDR1 GTSNPN and CDR2 SVGIG come from the germline V gene (reference sequence). Trimming removed 3 bases from V and 5 bases from J, with 5 bases in between. CDR3: CAWSQNNEQFF. In DNA form, the CDR3 reads TGTGCCTGGAGCCAGAACAATGAGCAGTTCTTC.

This CDR3 is CASLAGLTGVSSPLHF. CDR3 nucleotide sequence: TGTGCCAGCTTGGCTGGCTTAACAGGGGTTAGTTCACCCCTCCACTTT. This chain connects TRBV6-6 to TRBJ1-6; TRBD1 aligns across 7 bases. Trimming cost V 8 bases and J 9 bases; bases outside gene matches: 16. The CDR3 contains 16 residues. CDR1 and CDR2 (germline): MNHNY, SVGAGI (reference sequence).

V and J are TRBV7-9 and TRBJ2-2, with 10 nucleotides matching TRBD2. The ends lost 5 bases at V and 3 bases at J; junction bases unmatched: 0. The CDR3 loop spans 14 amino acids. The V gene's germline CDR1 is SEHNR and CDR2 FQNEAQ (reference sequence). This chain's CDR3 is CASSSGGDTGELFF. The CDR3 region has the DNA TGTGCCAGCAGCAGCGGGGGGGACACCGGGGAGCTGTTTTTT.

V gene TRBV4-1 combines with J gene TRBJ2-7; the match to TRBD1 covers 8 bases. V gave up 0 bases and J gave up 4 bases; unmatched junction bases: 11. Germline V gene data show CDR1 as MGHRA and CDR2 as YSYEKL. The CDR3 contains 17 residues. The CDR3 sequence is CASSQDQSRTGRYEQYF. CDR3 nucleotide sequence: TGCGCCAGCAGCCAAGATCAAAGTCGGACAGGGAGGTACGAGCAGTACTTC.

The chain recombines TRBV4-1 with TRBJ2-7, with D maybe TRBD2 (6 bases). Trimming took off 3 bases at V and 3 bases at J, with 21 bases between the two ends. CDR3 size: 17 residues. Germline CDR1 is MGHRA and CDR2 is YSYEKL. The CDR3 protein is CASSQVPTGGKDYEQYF. The CDR3 DNA sequence: TGCGCCAGCAGCCAGGTCCCTACCGGGGGAAAGGACTACGAGCAGTACTTC.

The genes are TRBV6-6 and TRBJ1-2; D perhaps matches TRBD1 (6 bases). CDR1 MNHNY and CDR2 SVGAGI come from the germline V gene (reference sequence). Trimming took off 6 bases at V and 9 bases at J, with 20 bases between the two ends. CDR3 size: 14 residues. The CDR3: CASRPGASAASYTF. The CDR3 DNA reads as TGTGCCAGCAGGCCAGGGGCGTCCGCCGCGAGCTACACCTTC.

J is TRBJ2-1 and V is TRBV5-1; TRBD2 agrees at 8 bases. Germline CDR1 is SGHRS and CDR2 is YFSETQ. The CDR3 covers 16 residues. After removal of 1 base from V and 0 bases from J, the junction contained 3 bases not matched to a gene. This CDR3 is CASSLTSGSSYNEQFF. In nucleotides, the CDR3 is TGCGCCAGCAGCTTGACGAGCGGGAGCTCCTACAATGAGCAGTTCTTC.

The table lists this clone with a count of one. A read error may produce the germline difference seen at one junction end. The rearrangement links TRBV27 to TRBJ2-2; D perhaps matches TRBD1 (6 bases). From germline, CDR1 is MNHEY and CDR2 SMNVEV (reference sequence). The CDR3 contains 15 residues. CDR3: CASSLSTGNTGELFF. The CDR3 coding sequence is TGTGCCAGCAGTCTATCGACAGGGAACACCGGGGAGCTGTTTTTT.

This clone occurred once. The chain employs TRBV23-1 and TRBJ2-7; 8 bases map to TRBD1. TRBV23-1 is annotated as an ORF whose role is uncertain. The trim removed 3 bases at V and 5 bases at J, leaving 6 bases unmatched. This CDR3 is built from 14 residues. CDR3 sequence (DNA): TGCGCCAGCAGTCATAGACAGGGGCCCCACGAGCAGTACTTC. It yields the protein CASSHRQGPHEQYF.

The chain carries TRBV2 and TRBJ2-5, with D possibly matching TRBD1 (5 bases). The V end was cut by 8 bases, the J end by 7 bases, with 11 bases between. Germline loops: CDR1 SNHLY, CDR2 FYNNEI. The CDR3 contains 11 residues. The CDR3: CASLQGWTQYF. In nucleotides, the CDR3 is TGTGCCAGCCTCCAGGGTTGGACCCAGTACTTC. The variable domain in full, with the rest retrieved from reference TRBV2 and TRBJ2-5, is EPEVTQTPSHQVTQMGQEVILRCVPISNHLYFYWYRQILGQKVEFLVSFYNNEISEKSEIFDDQFSVERPDGSNFTLKIRSTKLEDSAMYFCASLQGWTQYFGPGTRLLVL.

The CDR3 coding sequence is TGTGCCAGCTCACCACCGTGGGGCAGGGGGACCTACGAGCAGTACTTC. Its protein product is CASSPPWGRGTYEQYF. The J gene is TRBJ2-7, the V gene TRBV18, with 7 bases aligning to TRBD1. CDR3 length equals 16 residues. Germline V gives CDR1 KGHSH, CDR2 LQKENI. The J segment lost 2 bases and the V segment lost 0 bases, leaving 7 bases of the junction unmatched.

V usage is TRBV9 and J usage is TRBJ2-1; the match to TRBD2 covers 7 bases. This CDR3 contains 16 residues. CDR1 and CDR2 (germline): SGDLS, YYNGEE. Germline trimming cut 4 bases from V and 8 bases from J; bases unmatched to any gene: 15. The CDR3 reads CASSFASGGLADEQFF. CDR3 nucleotides: TGTGCCAGCAGCTTCGCTAGCGGAGGCCTTGCCGATGAGCAGTTCTTC.